This note documents a single TCR beta chain sequence. Its target is not known. Clones were read by immunoSEQ multiplex PCR, and TCRdb kept only the in-frame ones, dropping some. The repertoire holds 140,000 to 150,000 clones, about 94% seen once, with roughly 5% in the top ten. This sample is part of a study of T cell responses to AZD1222 COVID-19 vaccine. Findings and limits, study-wide: Reportedly, nearly half of unique spike TCRs recognized epitopes outside B.1.351/B.1.1.7 mutations. Every sample of the repertoires postdated the peak T cell response.

The CDR3 loop spans 15 amino acids. The V gene's germline CDR1 is MGHDK and CDR2 SYGVNS. The V end was cut by 2 bases, the J end by 8 bases, with 13 bases between. The chain employs TRBV25-1 and TRBJ1-6; D not certain. The sequenced sample was peripheral blood, obtained on day 0 of AZD1222 vaccination. This sequence originates from an adult in good health. The chain's CDR3 is CASSEGVDGYSPLHF. As DNA, the CDR3 is TGTGCCAGCAGTGAAGGGGTGGACGGATATTCACCCCTCCACTTT.